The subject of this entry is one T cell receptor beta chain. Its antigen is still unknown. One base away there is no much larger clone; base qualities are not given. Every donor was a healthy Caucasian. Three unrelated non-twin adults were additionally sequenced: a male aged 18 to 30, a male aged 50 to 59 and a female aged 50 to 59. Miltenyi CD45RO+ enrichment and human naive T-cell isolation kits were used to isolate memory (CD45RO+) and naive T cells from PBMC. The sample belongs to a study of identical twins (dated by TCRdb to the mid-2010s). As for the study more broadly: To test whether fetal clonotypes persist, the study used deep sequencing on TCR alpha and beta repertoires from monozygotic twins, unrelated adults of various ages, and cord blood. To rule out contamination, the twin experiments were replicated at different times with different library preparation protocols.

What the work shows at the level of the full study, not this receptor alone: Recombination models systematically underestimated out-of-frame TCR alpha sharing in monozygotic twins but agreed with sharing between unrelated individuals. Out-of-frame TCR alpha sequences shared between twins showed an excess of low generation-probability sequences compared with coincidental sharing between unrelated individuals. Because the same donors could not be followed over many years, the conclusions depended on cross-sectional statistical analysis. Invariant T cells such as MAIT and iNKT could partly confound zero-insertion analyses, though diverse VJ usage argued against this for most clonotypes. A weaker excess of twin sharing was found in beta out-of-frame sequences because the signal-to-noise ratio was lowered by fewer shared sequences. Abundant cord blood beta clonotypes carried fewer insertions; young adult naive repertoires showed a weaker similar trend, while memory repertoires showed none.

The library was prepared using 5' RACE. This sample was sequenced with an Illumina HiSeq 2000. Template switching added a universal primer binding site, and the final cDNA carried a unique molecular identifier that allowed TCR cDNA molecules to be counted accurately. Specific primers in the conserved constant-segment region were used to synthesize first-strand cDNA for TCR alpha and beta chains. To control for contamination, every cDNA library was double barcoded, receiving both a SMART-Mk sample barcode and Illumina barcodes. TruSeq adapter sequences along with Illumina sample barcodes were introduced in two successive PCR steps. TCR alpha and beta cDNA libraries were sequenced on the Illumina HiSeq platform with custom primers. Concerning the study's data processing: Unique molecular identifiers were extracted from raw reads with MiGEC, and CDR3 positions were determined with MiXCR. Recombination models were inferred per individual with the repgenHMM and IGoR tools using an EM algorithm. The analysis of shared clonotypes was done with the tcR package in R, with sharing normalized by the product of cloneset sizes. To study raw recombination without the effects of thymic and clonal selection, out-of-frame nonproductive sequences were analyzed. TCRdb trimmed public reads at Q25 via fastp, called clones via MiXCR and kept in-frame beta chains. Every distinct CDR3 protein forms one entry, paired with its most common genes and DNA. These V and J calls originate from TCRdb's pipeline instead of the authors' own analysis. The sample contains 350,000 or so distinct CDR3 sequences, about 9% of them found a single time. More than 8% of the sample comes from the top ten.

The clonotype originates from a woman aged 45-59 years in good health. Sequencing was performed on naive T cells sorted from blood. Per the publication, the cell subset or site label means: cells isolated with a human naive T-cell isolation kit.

The CDR3 region reads CASSLGQEYGYTF. The DNA is TGCGCCAGCAGCTTGGGACAGGAGTATGGCTACACCTTC. Recombination linked TRBV5-1 to TRBJ1-2; the D gene is possibly TRBD1, with 6 bases matching. CDR1 SGHRS and CDR2 YFSETQ are derived from the germline V gene. Reading from cysteine to phenylalanine, the CDR3 counts 13 amino acids. Only the CDR3 DNA stays, 39 bases, in frame from base 1. The junction shows trimming of 0 bases on V and 5 bases on J, plus 8 bases between the germline ends.